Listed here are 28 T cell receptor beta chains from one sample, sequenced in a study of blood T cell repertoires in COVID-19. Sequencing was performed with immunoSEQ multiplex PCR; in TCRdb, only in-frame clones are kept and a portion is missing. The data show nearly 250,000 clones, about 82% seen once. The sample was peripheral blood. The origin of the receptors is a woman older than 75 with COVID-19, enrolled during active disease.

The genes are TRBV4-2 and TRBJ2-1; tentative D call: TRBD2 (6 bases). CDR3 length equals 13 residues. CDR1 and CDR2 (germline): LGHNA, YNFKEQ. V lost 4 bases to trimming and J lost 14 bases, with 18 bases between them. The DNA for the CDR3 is TGTGCCAGCAGCCCAATGGGGGGACTCCTAAAGTTCTTC. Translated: CASSPMGGLLKFF.

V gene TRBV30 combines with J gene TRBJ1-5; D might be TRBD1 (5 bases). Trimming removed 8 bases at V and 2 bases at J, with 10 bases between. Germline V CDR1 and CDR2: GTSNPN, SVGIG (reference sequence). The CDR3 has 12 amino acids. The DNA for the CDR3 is TGTGCCGCAAGGGGTGGCAATCAGCCCCAGCATTTT. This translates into CAARGGNQPQHF.

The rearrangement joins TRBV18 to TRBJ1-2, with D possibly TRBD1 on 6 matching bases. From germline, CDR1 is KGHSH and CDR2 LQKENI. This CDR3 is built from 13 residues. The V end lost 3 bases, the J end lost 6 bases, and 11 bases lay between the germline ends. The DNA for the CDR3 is TGTGCCAGCTCACCGAACAGGGAGAATGGCTACACCTTC. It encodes CASSPNRENGYTF.

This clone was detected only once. CDR3 DNA sequence: TGTGCCAGCAGCTTAGATGACAGGCCCAAGGACACCATATATTTT. Translating it yields CASSLDDRPKDTIYF. This rearrangement joins TRBV13 to TRBJ1-3; D is perhaps TRBD1 (6 bases). Per germline, CDR1 PRHDT and CDR2 FYEKMQ (reference sequence). Trimming shortened V by 1 base and J by 8 bases, and 15 bases separated the two germline ends. The CDR3 runs to 15 residues.

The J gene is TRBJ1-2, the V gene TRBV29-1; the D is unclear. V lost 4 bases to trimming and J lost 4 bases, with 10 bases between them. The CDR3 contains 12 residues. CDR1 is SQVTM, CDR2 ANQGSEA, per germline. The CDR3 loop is CSVVQSSYGYTF. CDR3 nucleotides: TGCAGCGTTGTACAGTCGAGCTATGGCTACACCTTC.

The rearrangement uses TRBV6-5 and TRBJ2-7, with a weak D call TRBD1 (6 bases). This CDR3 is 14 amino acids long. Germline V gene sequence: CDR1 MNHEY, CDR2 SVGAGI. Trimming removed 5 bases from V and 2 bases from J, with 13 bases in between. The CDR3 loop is CASSPWTETYEQYF. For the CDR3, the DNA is TGTGCCAGCAGTCCCTGGACAGAGACCTACGAGCAGTACTTC.

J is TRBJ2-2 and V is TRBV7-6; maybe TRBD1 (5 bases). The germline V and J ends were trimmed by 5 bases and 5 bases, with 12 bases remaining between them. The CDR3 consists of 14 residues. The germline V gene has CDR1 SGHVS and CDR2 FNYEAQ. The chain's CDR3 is CASSLLRETGELFF. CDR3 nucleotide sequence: TGTGCCAGCAGCCTACTCAGGGAAACCGGGGAGCTGTTTTTT.

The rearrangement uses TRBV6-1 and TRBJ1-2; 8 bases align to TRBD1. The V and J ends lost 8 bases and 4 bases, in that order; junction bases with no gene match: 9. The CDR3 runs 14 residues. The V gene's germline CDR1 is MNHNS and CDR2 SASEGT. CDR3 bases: TGTGCCAGCTCTCCGGGACAGGAGATCTATGGCTACACCTTC. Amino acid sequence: CASSPGQEIYGYTF.

The CDR3 sequence: CASRLAGVGKAGELFF. As DNA, the CDR3 is TGTGCCAGCAGACTAGCGGGGGTAGGGAAGGCCGGGGAGCTGTTTTTT. The chain employs TRBV28 and TRBJ2-2, with 11 bases that match TRBD2. J lost 6 bases, V lost 6 bases, and 9 bases had no gene match. Germline CDR1 reads MDHEN; CDR2 reads SYDVKM. This CDR3 comprises 16 residues.

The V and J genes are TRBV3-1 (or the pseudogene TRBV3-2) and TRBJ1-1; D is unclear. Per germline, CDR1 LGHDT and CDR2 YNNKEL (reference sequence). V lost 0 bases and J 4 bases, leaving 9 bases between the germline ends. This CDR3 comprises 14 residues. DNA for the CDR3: TGTGCCAGCAGCCAAGATGTGGGGAGCACTGAAGCTTTCTTT. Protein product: CASSQDVGSTEAFF.

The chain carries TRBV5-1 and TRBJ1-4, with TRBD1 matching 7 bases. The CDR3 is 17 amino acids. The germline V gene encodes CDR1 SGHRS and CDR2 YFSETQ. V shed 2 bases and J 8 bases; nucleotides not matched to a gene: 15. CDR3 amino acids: CASSFRQGVGGAEKLFF. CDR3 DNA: TGCGCCAGCAGCTTTCGCCAGGGGGTCGGGGGGGCCGAAAAACTGTTTTTT.

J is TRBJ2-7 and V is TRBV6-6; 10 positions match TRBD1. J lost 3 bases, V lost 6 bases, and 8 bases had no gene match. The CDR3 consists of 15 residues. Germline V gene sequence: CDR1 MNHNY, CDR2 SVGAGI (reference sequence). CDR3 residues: CASRDDGDRGYEQYF. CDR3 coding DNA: TGTGCCAGCAGGGATGACGGGGACAGGGGCTACGAGCAGTACTTC.

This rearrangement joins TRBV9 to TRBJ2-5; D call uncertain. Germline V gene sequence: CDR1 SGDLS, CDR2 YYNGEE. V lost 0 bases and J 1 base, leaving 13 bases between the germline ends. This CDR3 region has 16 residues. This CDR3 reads CASSVGPGGLQETQYF. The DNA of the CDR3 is TGTGCCAGCAGCGTAGGACCCGGTGGGCTCCAAGAGACCCAGTACTTC.

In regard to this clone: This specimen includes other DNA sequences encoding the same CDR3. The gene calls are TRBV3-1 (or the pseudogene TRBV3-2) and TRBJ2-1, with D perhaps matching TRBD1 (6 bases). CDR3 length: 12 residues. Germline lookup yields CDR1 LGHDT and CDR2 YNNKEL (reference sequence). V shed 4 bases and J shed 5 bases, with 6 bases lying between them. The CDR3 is CASSRTDNEQFF. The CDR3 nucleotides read TGTGCCAGCAGCCGGACAGACAATGAGCAGTTCTTC.

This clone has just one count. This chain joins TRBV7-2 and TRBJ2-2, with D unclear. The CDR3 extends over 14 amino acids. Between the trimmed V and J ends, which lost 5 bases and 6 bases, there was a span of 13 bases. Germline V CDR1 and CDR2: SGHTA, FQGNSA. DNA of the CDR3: TGTGCCAGCAGCCTCCTGGGCATTGCCGGGGAGCTGTTTTTT. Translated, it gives CASSLLGIAGELFF.

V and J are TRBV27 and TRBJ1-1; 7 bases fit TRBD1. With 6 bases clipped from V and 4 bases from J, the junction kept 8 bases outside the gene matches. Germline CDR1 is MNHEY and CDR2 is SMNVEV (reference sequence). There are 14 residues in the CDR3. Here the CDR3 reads CASRADRVITEAFF. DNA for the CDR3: TGTGCCAGCAGGGCCGACAGGGTAATCACTGAAGCTTTCTTT.

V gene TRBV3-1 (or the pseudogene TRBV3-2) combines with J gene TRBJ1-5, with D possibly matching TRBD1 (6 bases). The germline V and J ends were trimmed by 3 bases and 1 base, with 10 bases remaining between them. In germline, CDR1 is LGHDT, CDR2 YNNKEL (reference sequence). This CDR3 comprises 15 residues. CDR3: CASSQQGISNQPQHF. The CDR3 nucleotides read TGTGCCAGCAGCCAGCAGGGGATCAGCAATCAGCCCCAGCATTTT.

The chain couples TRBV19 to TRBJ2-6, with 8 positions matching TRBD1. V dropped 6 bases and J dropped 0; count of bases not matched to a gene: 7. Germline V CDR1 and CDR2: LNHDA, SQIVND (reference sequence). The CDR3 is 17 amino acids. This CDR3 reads CASRGPGGFSGANVLTF. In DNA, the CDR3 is TGTGCCAGTAGGGGCCCAGGGGGCTTCTCTGGGGCCAACGTCCTGACTTTC.

CDR3 in amino acids: CASSPTGAGTEAFF. The CDR3 bases are TGTGCCAGCAGCCCAACAGGGGCCGGAACTGAAGCTTTCTTT. V gene TRBV11-2 combines with J gene TRBJ1-1, with 7 positions matching TRBD1. The CDR3 sequence is 14 residues long. CDR1 and CDR2 (germline): SGHAT, FQNNGV. The V gene end was trimmed by 5 bases and the J gene end by 5 bases; junction bases not matched to a gene: 8.

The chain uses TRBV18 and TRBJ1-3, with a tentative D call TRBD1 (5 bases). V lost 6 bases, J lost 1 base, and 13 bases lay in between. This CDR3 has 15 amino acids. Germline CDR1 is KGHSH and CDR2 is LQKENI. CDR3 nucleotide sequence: TGTGCCAGCTCGAAGGTACAGGCGTCTGGAAACACCATATATTTT. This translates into CASSKVQASGNTIYF.

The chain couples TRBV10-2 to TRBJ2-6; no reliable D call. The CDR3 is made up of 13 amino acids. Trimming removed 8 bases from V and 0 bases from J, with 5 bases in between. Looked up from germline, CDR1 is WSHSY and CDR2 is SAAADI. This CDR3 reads CASLYSGANVLTF. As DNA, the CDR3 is TGCGCCAGCCTCTACTCTGGGGCCAACGTCCTGACTTTC.

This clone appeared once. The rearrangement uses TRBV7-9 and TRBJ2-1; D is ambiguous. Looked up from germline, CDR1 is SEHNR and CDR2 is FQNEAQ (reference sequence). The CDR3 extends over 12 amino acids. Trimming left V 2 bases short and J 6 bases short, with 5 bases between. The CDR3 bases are TGTGCCAGCAGCTTAACGGTCAATGAGCAGTTCTTC. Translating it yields CASSLTVNEQFF.

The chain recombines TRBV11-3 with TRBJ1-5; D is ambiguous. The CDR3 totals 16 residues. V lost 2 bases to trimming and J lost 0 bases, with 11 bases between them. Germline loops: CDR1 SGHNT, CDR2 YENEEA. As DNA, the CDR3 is TGTGCCAGCAGCTTATTCGGGGAAGATAGCAATCAGCCCCAGCATTTT. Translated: CASSLFGEDSNQPQHF.

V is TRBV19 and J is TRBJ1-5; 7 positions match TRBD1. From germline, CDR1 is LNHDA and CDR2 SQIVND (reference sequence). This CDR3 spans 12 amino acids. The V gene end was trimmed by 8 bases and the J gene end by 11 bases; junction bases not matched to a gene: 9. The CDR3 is CASEQGRGAQHF. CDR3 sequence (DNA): TGTGCCAGTGAACAGGGGCGCGGAGCCCAGCATTTT.

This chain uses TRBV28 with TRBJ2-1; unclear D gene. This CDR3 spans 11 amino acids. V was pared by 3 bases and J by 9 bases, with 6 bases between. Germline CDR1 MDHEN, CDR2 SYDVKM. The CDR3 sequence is CASSLFSEQFF. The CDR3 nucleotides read TGTGCCAGCAGTTTGTTCAGTGAGCAGTTCTTC.

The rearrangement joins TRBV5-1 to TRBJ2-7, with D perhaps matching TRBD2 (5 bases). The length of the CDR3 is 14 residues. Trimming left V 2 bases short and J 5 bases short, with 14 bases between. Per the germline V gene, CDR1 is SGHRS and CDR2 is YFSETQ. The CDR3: CASSFSGSTHEQYF. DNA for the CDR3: TGCGCCAGCAGCTTTTCGGGGAGCACCCACGAGCAGTACTTC.

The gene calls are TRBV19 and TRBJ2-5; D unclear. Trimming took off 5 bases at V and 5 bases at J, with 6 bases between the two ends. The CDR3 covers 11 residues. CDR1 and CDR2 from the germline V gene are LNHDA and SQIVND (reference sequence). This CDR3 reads CASSEAETQYF. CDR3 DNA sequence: TGTGCCAGTAGTGAGGCGGAGACCCAGTACTTC.

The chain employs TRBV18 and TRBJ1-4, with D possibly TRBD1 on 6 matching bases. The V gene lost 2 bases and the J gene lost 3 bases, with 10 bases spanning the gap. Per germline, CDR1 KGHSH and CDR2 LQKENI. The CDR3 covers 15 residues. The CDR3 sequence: CASSPRGGANEKLFF. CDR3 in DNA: TGTGCCAGCTCACCAAGAGGGGGGGCTAATGAAAAACTGTTTTTT.